This T cell receptor beta chain emerged from a study of blood T cells in healthy people across ages. Study-level information: Every two T cells gave about one barcoded beta molecule via template switching.

The table lists this clonotype with a count of one. The CDR3 covers 14 residues. Germline CDR1 is SGHVS and CDR2 is FQNEAQ. V shed 3 bases, J shed 4 bases, and the junction held 4 bases outside the gene matches. Sample-barcoded 5' priming and a J-beta primer mix drove a second PCR of roughly 7 to 11 cycles. TCRdb passed the 5' RACE reads through MiXCR, listing each CDR3 protein once. The repertoire holds under 800,000 distinct CDR3 sequences, 21% seen once, with 3.5% to 4% in the top ten. Sequencing was done on a sample of blood. This sequence joins TRBV7-8 and TRBJ2-5; 8 bases align to TRBD2. The sequence was collected from a man aged 65-85 years in good health. The CDR3 DNA is TGTGCCAGCAGCTTGCCGGGAGGGGCAGAGACCCAGTACTTC. Encoded protein: CASSLPGGAETQYF.